This T cell receptor (beta chain) emerged from a study of T cell changes during pregnancy in multiple sclerosis. The data were produced by immunoSEQ multiplex PCR, yet TCRdb's version contains in-frame clones alone and is incomplete. This sample has about 98,000 clones, with about 91% found just once. The germline V gene has CDR1 MNHEY and CDR2 SMNVEV (reference sequence). V dropped 6 bases and J dropped 1 base, with 27 bases sitting between them. The length of the CDR3 is 19 residues. The sequenced sample was peripheral blood, obtained after pregnancy. The chain employs TRBV27 and TRBJ2-5, with D perhaps matching TRBD1 (5 bases). This TCR came from a female donor in good health, enrolled as a control in a pregnancy study. In nucleotides, the CDR3 is TGTGCCAGCAGCCCAAGTCAATTCCAGGGATCCCTGAGCCAAGAGACCCAGTACTTC. It yields the protein CASSPSQFQGSLSQETQYF.